A single sample is the source of the 10 T cell receptor beta chains below, sequenced in a study of CD4 T cells in relation to SARS-CoV-2 and coronaviruses. No antigen has been identified for these receptors. Produced via immunoSEQ multiplex PCR; TCRdb's table is partial and in-frame only. This table has approximately 36,000 clones, under 85% appearing once. Sequencing input: memory CD4+ T cells from PBMCs, cultured in vitro. The receptors derive from an adult with COVID-19.

V is TRBV19 and J is TRBJ2-7; 9 positions match TRBD2. Looked up from germline, CDR1 is LNHDA and CDR2 is SQIVND (reference sequence). The trim removed 2 bases at V and 7 bases at J, leaving 12 bases unmatched. The CDR3 runs 16 residues. As DNA, the CDR3 is TGTGCCAGTAGTATAAGCCCTAGCGGGAACCTCTTGGAGCAGTACTTC. It yields the protein CASSISPSGNLLEQYF.

The chain recombines TRBV2 with TRBJ2-1, with D perhaps assigned TRBD1 or TRBD2 (5 bases each). Trimming removed 8 bases from V and 4 bases from J, with 15 bases in between. Germline CDR1 is SNHLY and CDR2 is FYNNEI. The CDR3 loop spans 14 amino acids. As DNA, the CDR3 is TGTGCCAGCCGGGGCGGGCCAAGGTACAATGAGCAGTTCTTC. This codes for CASRGGPRYNEQFF.

The genes are TRBV3-1 (or the pseudogene TRBV3-2) and TRBJ2-1; 8 bases are a match to TRBD2. V was pared by 3 bases and J by 7 bases, with 11 bases of the junction left unmatched. Germline loops: CDR1 LGHDT, CDR2 YNNKEL (reference sequence). The CDR3 is made up of 16 amino acids. In DNA, the CDR3 is TGTGCCAGCAGCCATTTCGGGAGGGCCTTCATGAATGAGCAGTTCTTC. Its translation is CASSHFGRAFMNEQFF.

This clone has only a few counts. The chain couples TRBV9 to TRBJ2-2; D unclear. V was clipped by 0 bases and J by 4 bases, with 4 bases between them. Germline assignment: CDR1 SGDLS and CDR2 YYNGEE. The CDR3 runs 13 residues. The CDR3 nucleotides are TGTGCCAGCAGCGTAGCGGGCACCGGGGAGCTGTTTTTT. Residues: CASSVAGTGELFF.

The V gene is TRBV4-3, the J gene TRBJ1-1; D might be TRBD1 (5 bases). CDR3 size: 14 residues. Trimming removed 1 base at V and 6 bases at J, with 12 bases between. CDR1 and CDR2 (germline): LGHNA, YSLEER. CDR3: CASSQVTGDPEAFF. CDR3 in DNA: TGCGCCAGCAGCCAAGTAACGGGGGACCCTGAAGCTTTCTTT.

The chain employs TRBV24-1 and TRBJ2-3; D might be TRBD2 (6 bases). The V and J ends lost 10 bases and 8 bases respectively, with 24 bases between them. Germline V gene lookup returns CDR1 KGHDR and CDR2 SFDVKD. This CDR3 is 15 amino acids long. The CDR3 coding sequence is TGTGCCACTGAGGGAGGTGGTCAAGATCGAGGTACGCAGTATTTT. It specifies CATEGGGQDRGTQYF.

The chain has TRBV7-9 and TRBJ2-1; TRBD2 is a possible D gene (5 bases). With 5 bases removed from V and 3 bases from J, the gap between germline ends came to 17 bases. The CDR3 is 16 residues long. CDR1 and CDR2 (germline): SEHNR, FQNEAQ (reference sequence). The CDR3, as DNA: TGTGCCAGCAGCCCCTCTAAGAGCGGCTTCTACAATGAGCAGTTCTTC. Translating it yields CASSPSKSGFYNEQFF.

This rearrangement joins TRBV5-6 to TRBJ2-1; D is uncertain. CDR3 length: 14 amino acids. Germline lookup yields CDR1 SGHDT and CDR2 YYEEEE. Trimming left V 0 bases short and J 7 bases short, with 11 bases between. The DNA for the CDR3 is TGTGCCAGCAGCTTGGGTGGATCGGGTAATGAGCAGTTCTTC. This gives the protein CASSLGGSGNEQFF. Combining the CDR3 with reference TRBV5-6 and TRBJ2-1 gives the whole variable domain DAGVTQSPTHLIKTRGQQVTLRCSPKSGHDTVSWYQQALGQGPQFIFQYYEEEERQRGNFPDRFSGHQFPNYSSELNVNALLLGDSALYLCASSLGGSGNEQFFGPGTRLTVL.

The chain carries TRBV4-1 and TRBJ2-1; TRBD2 might be the D (7 bases). The CDR3 loop spans 15 amino acids. V gave up 2 bases and J gave up 6 bases, with 14 bases separating them. The germline V gene has CDR1 MGHRA and CDR2 YSYEKL. CDR3 in amino acids: CASSQPGRGANEQFF. As DNA, the CDR3 is TGCGCCAGCAGCCAACCCGGACGGGGGGCCAATGAGCAGTTCTTC.

This clone was detected only a few times. The CDR3 is CASSPDLGQPRYNEQFF. In DNA form, the CDR3 reads TGTGCCAGCAGTCCGGACCTCGGACAACCCAGGTACAATGAGCAGTTCTTC. The gene calls are TRBV28 and TRBJ2-1; a possible D gene is TRBD1 (5 bases). CDR1 and CDR2 (germline): MDHEN, SYDVKM. V lost 5 bases and J 4 bases, leaving 21 bases between the germline ends. This CDR3 is built from 17 residues.